This T cell receptor beta chain was obtained from a study of regulatory T cells in long-lasting Graves disease. Broader study findings: Patients with persistent disease showed a bias toward TRBV28, TRBJ1-2 and TRBJ2-5.

The time point denotes: newly diagnosed GD, antithyroid drugs for less than 3 months. RNA extracted from PBMCs served as the sequencing template. HTBI primers from iRepertoire and Arm-PCR of CDR3 regions yielded the TCR beta libraries. In TCRdb, the multiplex PCR reads were re-called with MiXCR into one record per CDR3 protein. The sample includes about 470,000 distinct CDR3 sequences, 15% of them seen just once. On this clonotype itself: Antigen specificity is unknown.

Deletions cut 0 bases from V and 1 base from J, with 10 bases between. Germline CDR1 reads SGDLS; CDR2 reads YYNGEE. This CDR3 contains 15 residues. The sample was also linked to a second study, of T cells in Graves' hyperthyroidism and ophthalmopathy.

J is TRBJ2-5 and V is TRBV9; the D gene is possibly TRBD2 (7 bases). The sample in question was peripheral blood mononuclear cells (PBMCs), obtained at new diagnosis, from a patient treated with antithyroid drugs. This sequence originates from a woman in her 30s with Graves disease. The CDR3 protein is CASSVGGGRQETQYF. CDR3 nucleotides: TGTGCCAGCAGCGTAGGGGGGGGGCGCCAAGAGACCCAGTACTTC. Combining the CDR3 with reference TRBV9 and TRBJ2-5 gives the whole variable domain DSGVTQTPKHLITATGQRVTLRCSPRSGDLSVYWYQQSLDQGLQFLIQYYNGEERAKGNILERFSAQQFPDLHSELNLSSLELGDSALYFCASSVGGGRQETQYFGPGTRLLVL.